This T cell receptor (beta chain) was identified in a study of T cell responses to AZD1222 COVID-19 vaccine (dated by TCRdb to the early 2020s). The study in broad terms: TCR sequencing covered fewer than 250 trial participants: 200 to 220 given two doses of AZD1222 and around 25 given two doses of MenACWY control vaccine. Trial participants were enrolled into age subgroups of 18-55, 56-69 and 70-plus years, which contained 148, 28 and 57 TCR-sequenced participants, respectively.

Here is what the overall study found, with its caveats: A significant rise in spike-specific TCR breadth and depth was observed after two AZD1222 doses relative to day 0 and relative to MenACWY recipients. The 56-69-year group was small, and its depth increase did not reach significance, likely because of low power. The whole spike protein was spanned by vaccine-associated CD4 TCRs, and dominant responses were seen in regions 160-218 and 743-854. Reportedly, almost half of the unique spike-specific TCRs recognized epitopes lying outside the regions that are mutated in the B.1.351 and B.1.1.7 variants. Because no day 14 peak-response samples were available, the repertoires could be characterized only after the peak T cell response. Conclusions about previously exposed vaccinees are limited, since just a handful of AZD1222 recipients were seropositive for SARS-CoV-2 at baseline. Participants were mostly white British and included more females than males, and it was suggested by the authors that clonal diversity may have been underestimated.

Reading the germline V gene gives CDR1 LGHNA and CDR2 YSLEER. The CDR3 covers 15 residues, taking in both the cysteine and the phenylalanine. The only DNA kept is the CDR3, 45 bases in frame from the first base. Cut back by 3 bases and 5 bases, the V and J ends lie 14 bases apart. The sample's time point label is to be understood as: about 28 days (+/-7) after the second vaccine dose. AZD1222 recipients given second doses at about 4 weeks or at about 12 weeks were pooled, since spike-specific TCR depth and breadth were not found to differ between the two schedules. The vaccinee samples were drawn from two UK trials, COV001 and COV002, one of which was a single-blind randomized controlled phase 2/3 trial testing AZD1222 (ChAdOx1 nCoV-19) in healthy adults. For TCRbeta chain sequencing, PBMC samples from trial participants were taken at day 0 and at day 28 after the second dose. The CDR3 regions of human TCRbeta chains were analyzed by immunosequencing. Under the source paper's analysis protocol: TCRs in the repertoires were compared against a reference library of SARS-CoV-2-specific TCRs that had been generated with the MIRA antigen-specificity platform. Breadth was defined as the fraction of unique TCRs that were SARS-CoV-2-associated, and depth was defined as the fraction of total T cells that were SARS-CoV-2-associated. Each spike-specific TCR was assigned to its reactive spike region and to a CD4 or CD8 class using the MIRA data. Log10-transformed breadth and depth values were compared by one-way ANOVA with Sidak's multiple comparisons tests. TCRdb carries this immuneACCESS record with in-frame sequences only. Its versions omit some clonotypes, under half of them owing to an unresolved V gene in the studies checked, with the rest unexplained. V and J calls and clone size are those listed in that table; D and trimming were worked out from the DNA. Present in this sample are roughly 100,000 clones, about 90% of which were seen just once. 6.5% to 10% of the sample lies in the top ten.

With respect to this clone: It lacks a known antigen. No qualities accompany the bases; no much larger clone lies one base away.

The receptor chain draws on TRBV4-3 and TRBJ1-5, with a weak D call of TRBD1 (5 bases match). This receptor was obtained from an adult who received the AZD1222 COVID-19 vaccine. Source: peripheral blood, taken 28 days after the second AZD1222 dose. In nucleotide form, the sequence is TGCGCCAGCAGCCACGAGTATAAGGGACATCAGCCCCAGCATTTT. It is translated as CASSHEYKGHQPQHF.